The source of this TCR beta chain is a study of blood T cells in healthy people across ages. The study's findings and limits: Age advanced and TCR beta diversity per million T cells fell, roughly linearly. Long-lived donors had more naive CD4+ cells and higher diversity than aged donors.

The CDR3 consists of 15 residues. The V gene's germline CDR1 is DFQATT and CDR2 SNEGSKA (reference sequence). Comment on this clonotype: Its cognate antigen is unknown.

The use of a sample-barcoded 5' primer and a J-beta primer mix characterized a second PCR of about 7 to 12 cycles. One entry per CDR3 protein, called by TCRdb with MiXCR from the 5' RACE reads. Among approximately 940,000 distinct CDR3 sequences listed, roughly 52% were seen once. PBMCs were isolated at a quantity of at least 6 million per sample. The source material was blood. The chain has TRBV20-1 and TRBJ2-7; the match to TRBD2 covers 15 bases. The J call may be in error: the DNA end matches TRBJ2-5 better. The receptor was derived from a man aged 30-40 years in good health. CDR3 sequence: CSASPGLAGGETQYF. The CDR3 DNA sequence: TGCAGTGCTTCCCCGGGACTAGCGGGGGGAGAGACCCAGTACTTC.